This TCR beta chain emerged from a study of blood T cell repertoires in COVID-19. Study at large: Acute and convalescent COVID-19 samples came from the United States, Italy and Spain. PBMCs, B-cell-depleted T cells, or T cells were the source of the cDNA or gDNA that made up the material.

Enrolment of Seattle patients took place during active infection, and they were followed longitudinally. Study processing details: Estimates of nucleated cell counts were drawn from the amplification of reference gene primers. Measured with immunoSEQ multiplex PCR; TCRdb has only the in-frame clones, and not every one. The V and J calls and clone size were taken over from that table, and D and trimming were inferred from the DNA. The sample lists 150,000 to 160,000 clones, 70% to 85% occurring once. This clone was observed a few times. The length of the CDR3 is 11 residues. The germline V and J ends were trimmed by 5 bases and 8 bases, with 9 bases remaining between them. The germline gives CDR1 SEHNR, CDR2 FQNEAQ (reference sequence).

The J gene is TRBJ1-2, the V gene TRBV7-9; D not resolved. The clonotype originates from a man aged 55-75 years with COVID-19, enrolled during active disease. Sequencing was carried out using peripheral blood. CDR3 coding DNA: TGTGCCAGCAGCCAGTCGATGGGCTACACCTTC. It encodes CASSQSMGYTF.